Each of the 13 T cell receptor beta chains below was sequenced from the same sample in a study of T cell responses to AZD1222 COVID-19 vaccine. The assay was immunoSEQ multiplex PCR, and TCRdb's table has in-frame clones only and misses some. The sample consists of 96,000 or so clones, 75% to 90% of them appearing once. The sample in question was peripheral blood, obtained on day 0 of AZD1222 vaccination. These receptors originate from an adult in good health.

V usage is TRBV3-1 (or the pseudogene TRBV3-2) and J usage is TRBJ2-5; 11 bases align to TRBD1. CDR1 is LGHDT, CDR2 YNNKEL, per germline (reference sequence). V lost 1 base to trimming and J lost 5 bases; unmatched junction nucleotides: 6. The CDR3 covers 16 residues. The CDR3 loop is CASSQGRTGGAETQYF. The CDR3 region has the DNA TGTGCCAGCAGCCAAGGAAGGACAGGGGGCGCGGAGACCCAGTACTTC.

V usage is TRBV4-3 and J usage is TRBJ1-2; 9 positions agree with TRBD1. Per germline, CDR1 LGHNA and CDR2 YSLEER. CDR3 size: 16 residues. V lost 3 bases to trimming and J lost 4 bases; unmatched junction nucleotides: 9. CDR3 sequence reads: CASSHLTGGRGYGYTF. CDR3 nucleotides: TGCGCCAGCAGCCACCTGACAGGGGGACGGGGCTATGGCTACACCTTC.

This rearrangement joins TRBV7-2 to TRBJ1-6, with D perhaps TRBD1 (5 bases). The V gene lost 1 base and the J gene lost 14 bases, with 18 bases spanning the gap. The V gene's germline CDR1 is SGHTA and CDR2 FQGNSA. This CDR3 is 15 amino acids long. CDR3 in DNA: TGTGCCAGCAGCTTAGTGGGGCCCCCGGGTCAGGCCCTCCACTTT. Its protein product is CASSLVGPPGQALHF.

The CDR3 coding sequence is TGTGCCAGTAGTATAATAGGAACGAAGGGTGAGCAGTTCTTC. This encodes CASSIIGTKGEQFF. The chain couples TRBV19 to TRBJ2-1, with no clear D. The V gene lost 2 bases and the J gene lost 9 bases, with 14 bases spanning the gap. Germline V gene sequence: CDR1 LNHDA, CDR2 SQIVND (reference sequence). The CDR3 extends over 14 amino acids.

V and J are TRBV19 and TRBJ2-7, with 8 nucleotides matching TRBD1. Trimming took 9 bases from V and 0 from J; bases not matched to a gene: 10. The CDR3 extends over 15 amino acids. Germline V gives CDR1 LNHDA, CDR2 SQIVND (reference sequence). CDR3 DNA sequence: TGTGCCAGCAGGCCCAGAACAGGGGGCTCCTACGAGCAGTACTTC. Its protein is CASRPRTGGSYEQYF.

The J gene is TRBJ1-2, the V gene TRBV6-5; TRBD1 matches 9 bases. The ends lost 5 bases at V and 5 bases at J; junction bases unmatched: 6. The CDR3 sequence is 14 residues long. CDR1 and CDR2 from the germline V gene are MNHEY and SVGAGI. In DNA, the CDR3 is TGTGCCAGCAGTACCGGACAGGGGTCGTATGGCTACACCTTC. As protein: CASSTGQGSYGYTF.

The V call is TRBV3-1 (or the pseudogene TRBV3-2), the J call TRBJ2-1; D is possibly TRBD1 (7 bases). The CDR3 length is 15 residues. The V and J ends lost 4 bases and 7 bases respectively, with 17 bases between them. Germline loops: CDR1 LGHDT, CDR2 YNNKEL (reference sequence). The CDR3 region is CASSLGRGVVNEQFF. The CDR3 nucleotides are TGTGCCAGCAGCCTCGGCAGGGGGGTCGTGAATGAGCAGTTCTTC.

This chain links TRBV20-1 with TRBJ2-1; D possibly corresponds to TRBD2 (5 bases). The CDR3 is made up of 11 amino acids. The germline V gene has CDR1 DFQATT and CDR2 SNEGSKA (reference sequence). The V and J ends lost 6 bases and 6 bases respectively, with 9 bases between them. The CDR3 DNA reads TGCAGTGCGGGAGAGCGCAATGAGCAGTTCTTC. Translated: CSAGERNEQFF.

This rearrangement joins TRBV7-9 to TRBJ2-6; weak D call: TRBD2 (6 bases). This CDR3 is built from 17 residues. V was pared by 0 bases and J by 0 bases, with 9 bases between. Germline V CDR1 and CDR2: SEHNR, FQNEAQ (reference sequence). This CDR3 is CASSLAEGTSGANVLTF. DNA of the CDR3: TGTGCCAGCAGCTTAGCGGAGGGAACCTCTGGGGCCAACGTCCTGACTTTC.

This clone has just one count. V and J are TRBV5-1 and TRBJ2-2, with D possibly being TRBD2 (6 bases). The V gene lost 1 base and the J gene lost 9 bases, with 13 bases spanning the gap. This CDR3 spans 14 amino acids. The germline gives CDR1 SGHRS, CDR2 YFSETQ. CDR3 in amino acids: CASSLTSTARELFF. The CDR3, as DNA: TGCGCCAGCAGCTTGACTAGCACTGCCCGGGAGCTGTTTTTT.

The chain uses TRBV25-1 and TRBJ2-3, with D unclear. Between the trimmed V and J ends, which lost 7 bases and 2 bases, there was a span of 10 bases. The germline V gene encodes CDR1 MGHDK and CDR2 SYGVNS. The CDR3 consists of 13 residues. The chain's CDR3 is CASTATLTDTQYF. As DNA, the CDR3 is TGTGCCAGCACGGCCACCCTCACAGATACGCAGTATTTT.

The chain employs TRBV7-3 and TRBJ2-2; D remains unclear. The germline CDR1 and CDR2 sequences are SGHTA and FQGTGA. There are 15 residues in the CDR3. Trimming took off 2 bases at V and 6 bases at J, with 13 bases between the two ends. The CDR3 coding sequence is TGTGCCAGCAGCTTATCAGCAGGCGGCTCCGGGGAGCTGTTTTTT. Its translation is CASSLSAGGSGELFF.

The rearrangement uses TRBV12-3 or TRBV12-4 and TRBJ2-5; perhaps D is TRBD1 or TRBD2 (5 bases each). The CDR3 runs 13 residues. V was trimmed by 8 bases and J by 2 bases, leaving 12 bases between them. CDR3 nucleotide sequence: TGTGCCAGCCGTCGGGACCAACAAGAGACCCAGTACTTC. The encoded protein is CASRRDQQETQYF.